The 19 T cell receptor beta chains below come from one sample, sequenced in a study of blood T cell repertoires in COVID-19. TCRdb's table, derived via immunoSEQ multiplex PCR, lists solely in-frame clones and lacks some. The table records roughly 250,000 clones, about nine tenths of them present only once. The sequencing input was PBMCs or T cells enriched from blood (not recorded which). These receptors all stem from a woman aged 30 to 39 with acute COVID-19.

The rearrangement uses TRBV5-4 and TRBJ1-4, with D possibly being TRBD1 (6 bases). Germline assignment: CDR1 SGHNT and CDR2 YYREEE (reference sequence). Trimming shortened V by 2 bases and J by 6 bases, and 20 bases separated the two germline ends. The CDR3 is 17 residues long. The DNA for the CDR3 is TGTGCCAGCAGCTTCGGGGGGCTGGCGGTGAAGGATGAAAAACTGTTTTTT. The encoded protein is CASSFGGLAVKDEKLFF.

This clone showed up just once. The chain employs TRBV18 and TRBJ2-1; the D gene is possibly TRBD2 (5 bases). CDR1 is KGHSH, CDR2 LQKENI, per germline. Trimming stripped 3 bases from V and 8 bases from J, with 14 bases between. The CDR3 loop spans 14 amino acids. In DNA, the CDR3 is TGTGCCAGCTCACCTGCAATGGCGGGCCATGAGCAGTTCTTC. Amino acids: CASSPAMAGHEQFF.

The chain recombines TRBV5-1 with TRBJ2-3; TRBD2 matches 7 bases. Trimming cost V 4 bases and J 1 base; bases outside gene matches: 12. The CDR3 length is 17 residues. Looked up from germline, CDR1 is SGHRS and CDR2 is YFSETQ. CDR3 nucleotide sequence: TGCGCCAGCAGCCCCCGACCGGCCAGCGGGGGCACAGATACGCAGTATTTT. It translates to CASSPRPASGGTDTQYF.

The rearrangement joins TRBV7-2 to TRBJ1-1; D unclear. The V and J ends lost 3 bases and 1 base respectively, with 3 bases between them. The CDR3 runs 12 residues. Germline V CDR1 and CDR2: SGHTA, FQGNSA. DNA of the CDR3: TGTGCCAGCAGCTTTAAGAACACTGAAGCTTTCTTT. This gives the protein CASSFKNTEAFF.

The chain has TRBV11-3 and TRBJ2-5; 14 nucleotides line up with TRBD2. J was trimmed by 4 bases and V by 1 base; bases with no gene match: 8. Germline loops: CDR1 SGHNT, CDR2 YENEEA. The CDR3 extends over 18 amino acids. DNA of the CDR3: TGTGCCAGCAGCTTAGGGAAAGGACTAGCGGGAGGAGGAGAGACCCAGTACTTC. Residues: CASSLGKGLAGGGETQYF.

The sample holds one count of this clone. The chain links TRBV6-5 to TRBJ2-3, with D unresolved. The germline CDR1 and CDR2 sequences are MNHEY and SVGAGI. Deletions cut 0 bases from V and 3 bases from J, with 10 bases between. The CDR3 contains 15 residues. The CDR3 region is CASSYSGDTTDTQYF. The CDR3 nucleotides are TGTGCCAGCAGTTACTCGGGTGACACAACAGATACGCAGTATTTT.

To note about this clone: Other DNA sequences from this sample encode an identical CDR3 as well. The J gene is TRBJ2-7, the V gene TRBV3-1 (or the pseudogene TRBV3-2); TRBD2 matches 9 bases. The CDR3 runs to 15 residues. After removal of 0 bases from V and 6 bases from J, the junction contained 6 bases not matched to a gene. The germline gives CDR1 LGHDT, CDR2 YNNKEL (reference sequence). The CDR3 region is CASSQDGLAGREQYF. DNA for the CDR3: TGTGCCAGCAGCCAAGATGGGCTAGCGGGACGCGAGCAGTACTTC.

This clone was counted once. The gene calls are TRBV3-1 (or the pseudogene TRBV3-2) and TRBJ2-5, with 7 bases aligning to TRBD1. The junction had 4 bases not matched to a gene; V was cut back by 2 bases and J by 1 base. CDR1 is LGHDT and CDR2 is YNNKEL in the germline V gene (reference sequence). The CDR3 spans 15 residues. The CDR3 bases are TGTGCCAGCAGCCAACTGACAGGGTCCCAAGAGACCCAGTACTTC. Protein sequence: CASSQLTGSQETQYF.

The V call is TRBV5-1, the J call TRBJ1-2; D gene ambiguous. The CDR3 covers 14 residues. Germline values: CDR1 SGHRS, CDR2 YFSETQ. V shed 2 bases and J shed 0 bases, with 8 bases lying between them. The CDR3 coding sequence is TGCGCCAGCAGCTTACAGCAAACTAACTATGGCTACACCTTC. It yields the protein CASSLQQTNYGYTF.

The rearrangement uses TRBV24-1 and TRBJ2-6; D uncertain. The CDR3 runs to 14 residues. The germline V gene has CDR1 KGHDR and CDR2 SFDVKD. Trimming stripped 5 bases from V and 2 bases from J, with 6 bases between. The DNA of the CDR3 is TGTGCCACCAGTGGGTCAGCTGGGGCCAACGTCCTGACTTTC. Translating gives CATSGSAGANVLTF.

With regard to this clone: Sequence at one end of the junction differs from germline and may be a read error. The chain links TRBV6-4 to TRBJ1-3, with a weak D call TRBD1 (6 bases). The CDR3 runs 10 residues. Germline CDR1 reads MRHNA; CDR2 reads SNTAGT. The CDR3 DNA reads as TGTGCCATAGGGGGAAGCACCATATATTTT. This gives the protein CAIGGSTIYF.

Comment on this clone: Distinct nucleotide sequences in the sample also encode this CDR3. The J gene is TRBJ1-1, the V gene TRBV28, with a tentative D call TRBD1 (5 bases). This CDR3 has 13 amino acids. Trimming took 3 bases from V and 5 from J, leaving 10 bases between them. Germline CDR1 is MDHEN and CDR2 is SYDVKM. The CDR3 spells CASSFQGRTEAFF. CDR3 coding DNA: TGTGCCAGCAGTTTTCAGGGTCGGACTGAAGCTTTCTTT.

This chain uses TRBV28 with TRBJ1-5; D gene ambiguous. V lost 4 bases and J lost 7, with 5 bases in between. The CDR3 runs 11 residues. Germline V gives CDR1 MDHEN, CDR2 SYDVKM. The CDR3 nucleotides are TGTGCCAGCAGTTCTCCGCAGCCCCAGCATTTT. This encodes CASSSPQPQHF.

The chain joins TRBV3-1 (or the pseudogene TRBV3-2) to TRBJ1-1; D perhaps matches TRBD1 (6 bases). Germline lookup yields CDR1 LGHDT and CDR2 YNNKEL (reference sequence). Trimming removed 0 bases at V and 6 bases at J, with 14 bases between. This CDR3 has 15 residues. DNA for the CDR3: TGTGCCAGCAGCCAAGACCCCCAGGGGCGCGCTGAAGCTTTCTTT. This encodes CASSQDPQGRAEAFF.

This clone is a singleton in its sample. The rearrangement joins TRBV7-9 to TRBJ2-5; 8 bases fit TRBD2. Trimming at V came to 5 bases and at J to 4 bases, leaving 9 bases not matched to a gene. CDR1 and CDR2 (germline): SEHNR, FQNEAQ (reference sequence). The CDR3 totals 15 residues. The CDR3 nucleotides read TGTGCCAGCAGCACCGGGACTAGTTTCCGAGAGACCCAGTACTTC. Encoded protein: CASSTGTSFRETQYF.

The chain recombines TRBV7-9 with TRBJ2-1, with a weak D call TRBD1 (6 bases). Trimming cost V 3 bases and J 2 bases, with 14 bases left between them. The germline V gene encodes CDR1 SEHNR and CDR2 FQNEAQ (reference sequence). The CDR3 totals 16 residues. CDR3: CASSLGDRPPYNEQFF. In DNA form, the CDR3 reads TGTGCCAGCAGCTTGGGAGACAGGCCACCCTACAATGAGCAGTTCTTC.

Concerning this clone: Compared with germline, one end of the junction differs, possibly owing to a read error. The chain uses TRBV7-7 and TRBJ1-6; the D gene is possibly TRBD1 (5 bases). Looked up from germline, CDR1 is SSHAT and CDR2 is FNYEAQ (reference sequence). The CDR3 has 21 residues. CDR3 coding DNA: TGTGCTAGCAGCTTAGCGTTTGGAGGGGTTAACCTCCGCTCCTATAATTCACCCCTCCACTTT. This encodes CASSLAFGGVNLRSYNSPLHF.

The V and J genes are TRBV11-2 and TRBJ2-5; 12 nucleotides align to TRBD2. This CDR3 region has 15 residues. V was clipped by 6 bases and J by 2 bases; unmatched bases: 4. Germline CDR1 reads SGHAT; CDR2 reads FQNNGV. CDR3 DNA: TGTGCCAGCAGTCGGACTAGCGGGGTTCAAGAGACCCAGTACTTC. Protein sequence: CASSRTSGVQETQYF.

This clone was counted only a few times. The chain employs TRBV7-8 and TRBJ2-2; 8 nucleotides line up with TRBD1. V dropped 3 bases and J dropped 3; count of bases not matched to a gene: 3. The CDR3 has 15 amino acids. CDR1 and CDR2 (germline): SGHVS, FQNEAQ. The CDR3 coding sequence is TGTGCCAGCAGCTTGGACAGGGCCTACACCGGGGAGCTGTTTTTT. Translated: CASSLDRAYTGELFF.